This T cell receptor beta chain was captured by sequencing in a study of cytomegalovirus exposure and HLA in healthy donors. Study-wide points: The later analysis indicated that the majority of CMV-associated TCR beta chains appeared HLA-restricted. Highly shared variants forming one cluster were likely a sequencing artifact. Association with HLA alleles at 0.05 false discovery rate was found for around 17,000 TCR beta sequences in a later analysis. Near-uniform donor sequencing depth was presumed by presence/absence analyses.

60 Vbeta and 13 Jbeta primers were used in PCR. The table came from immunoSEQ multiplex PCR; TCRdb's copy has only in-frame clones and leaves some out. The sample lists more than 150,000 clones; approximately 82% were seen once. With regard to this clone: The antigen is unknown.

The CDR3 covers 13 residues. V lost 8 bases to trimming and J lost 5 bases; unmatched junction nucleotides: 9. From germline, CDR1 is MNHEY and CDR2 SMNVEV (reference sequence). The chain has TRBV27 and TRBJ2-7; 7 nucleotides align to TRBD1. Source material: PBMCs. The clonotype comes from a male donor in good health and CMV-seronegative. CDR3 residues: CASRTGVFNEQYF. The CDR3 DNA sequence: TGTGCCAGCCGCACAGGGGTGTTCAACGAGCAGTACTTC.